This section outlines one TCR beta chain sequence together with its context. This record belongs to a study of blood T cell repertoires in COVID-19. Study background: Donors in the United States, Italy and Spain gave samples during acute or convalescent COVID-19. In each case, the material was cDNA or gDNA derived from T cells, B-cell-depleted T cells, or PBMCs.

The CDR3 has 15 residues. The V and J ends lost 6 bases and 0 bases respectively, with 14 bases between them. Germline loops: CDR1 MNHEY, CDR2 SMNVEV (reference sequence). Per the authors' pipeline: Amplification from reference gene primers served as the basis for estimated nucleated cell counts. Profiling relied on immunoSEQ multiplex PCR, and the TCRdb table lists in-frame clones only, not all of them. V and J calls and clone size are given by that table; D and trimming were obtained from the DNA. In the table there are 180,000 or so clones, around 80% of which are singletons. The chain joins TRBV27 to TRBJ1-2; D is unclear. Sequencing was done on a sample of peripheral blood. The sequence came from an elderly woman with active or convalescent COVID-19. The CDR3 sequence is CASSSGGLANYGYTF. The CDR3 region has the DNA TGTGCCAGCAGCTCCGGAGGGTTGGCTAACTATGGCTACACCTTC.